These T cell receptor beta chains were read from a single sample in a study of T cell repertoires in cytomegalovirus infection. TCRdb passed the reads through MiXCR, listing each CDR3 protein once. The sample yields hundreds of thousands of distinct CDR3 sequences, 24% seen once. What was sequenced was CD8+ T cells from PBMCs. The receptors were gathered from a human donor in good health (CMV status not recorded). Some clones in this sample may be carry-over from other donors' samples. The CDR3 runs from the conserved cysteine through the conserved F or W. Fields, in order: clone size, J gene, V gene, D gene, CDR3 protein, CDR3 DNA. The D gene is left open where the match is weak. Size is omitted from some rows. Given values are once, few, many or a class for expanded clones.

>NA|TRBJ1-1|TRBV5-5|NA
CASSSSGPREAFF
TGTGCCAGCAGCTCCTCGGGGCCGAGGGAAGCTTTCTTT
>few|TRBJ2-7|TRBV2|NA
CASIDPTVLAYEQYF
TGTGCCAGTATTGACCCGACGGTACTAGCCTACGAGCAGTACTTC
>many|TRBJ1-5|TRBV19|NA
CASSRSGRNQPQHF
TGTGCCAGTAGTCGCAGCGGAAGAAATCAGCCCCAGCATTTT
>many|TRBJ1-2|TRBV7-2|TRBD1
CASSFSTGGGYYGYTF
TGTGCCAGCAGCTTTTCCACAGGGGGCGGTTACTATGGCTACACCTTC
>few|TRBJ1-5|TRBV27|NA
CASSLSAGRRPQHF
TGTGCCAGCAGTTTATCGGCAGGCCGACGGCCCCAGCATTTT
>few|TRBJ2-1|TRBV27|NA
CASSWDLGGEQFF
TGTGCCAGCAGTTGGGACTTGGGAGGTGAGCAGTTCTTC
>NA|TRBJ2-6|TRBV10-3|NA
CATRSSEPGSAGANVLTF
TGTGCCACCAGATCCTCGGAACCAGGGAGTGCTGGGGCCAACGTCCTGACTTTC
>NA|TRBJ2-5|TRBV27|TRBD2
CASSPLRKAGEGETQYF
TGTGCCAGCAGTCCCCTGCGAAAAGCGGGAGAAGGGGAGACCCAGTACTTC
>few|TRBJ2-7|TRBV4-1|TRBD2
CASSSLAGDSYEQYF
TGCGCCAGCAGCTCCTTAGCGGGGGACTCCTACGAGCAGTACTTC
>many|TRBJ2-3|TRBV7-6|NA
CASSYYLGGTDTQYF
TGTGCCAGCAGTTACTACCTGGGCGGCACAGATACGCAGTATTTT
>once|TRBJ2-2|TRBV4-1|TRBD2
CASSQDRKTSRTGELFF
TGCGCCAGCAGCCAAGATCGTAAGACTAGCCGCACCGGGGAGCTGTTTTTT
>few|TRBJ1-1|TRBV12-3/TRBV12-4|NA
CASRSTGWEAFF
TGTGCCAGCAGGTCTACAGGGTGGGAAGCTTTCTTT
>many|TRBJ2-7|TRBV7-2|TRBD1
CASSPQPGTGSEQYF
TGTGCCAGCAGCCCCCAACCAGGGACAGGGAGCGAGCAGTACTTC
>NA|TRBJ2-1|TRBV6-2/TRBV6-3|TRBD2
CASSYKASGVNEQFF
TGTGCCAGCAGTTACAAGGCTAGCGGGGTTAATGAGCAGTTCTTC
>NA|TRBJ2-1|TRBV13|NA
CASSLSGKQFF
TGTGCCAGCAGCTTATCGGGAAAACAGTTCTTC
>few|TRBJ2-3|TRBV7-4|TRBD2
CASSPRTRNADTQYF
TGTGCCAGCAGCCCTAGGACTAGGAACGCAGATACGCAGTATTTT
>few|TRBJ1-2|TRBV28|TRBD1
CASSSPLTGLWGYTF
TGTGCCAGCAGTTCCCCCCTGACAGGGCTGTGGGGCTACACCTTC
>NA|TRBJ2-1|TRBV29-1|NA
CSVAAAYNEQFF
TGCAGCGTCGCTGCAGCATACAATGAGCAGTTCTTC
>few|TRBJ2-7|TRBV27|NA
CASSSAGPIGEQYF
TGTGCCAGCAGTTCGGCGGGGCCCATCGGCGAGCAGTACTTC
>NA|TRBJ1-1|TRBV6-5|NA
CASSYGVPIMYTEAFF
TGTGCCAGCAGTTACGGGGTCCCAATAATGTACACTGAAGCTTTCTTT
>many|TRBJ1-5|TRBV7-2|TRBD1
CASSGRQGSVYQPQHF
TGTGCCAGCAGCGGCAGACAGGGATCGGTTTATCAGCCCCAGCATTTT
>few|TRBJ2-1|TRBV6-2/TRBV6-3|NA
CASSYSYGGPPDEQFF
TGTGCCAGCAGTTATTCCTATGGTGGGCCCCCCGATGAGCAGTTCTTC
>few|TRBJ2-5|TRBV28|TRBD1
CASSSIRQGARETQYF
TGTGCCAGCAGTTCAATCCGGCAGGGGGCTCGGGAGACCCAGTACTTC
>few|TRBJ2-7|TRBV27|TRBD2
CASSPRLAGGKKEQYF
TGTGCCAGCAGTCCACGACTAGCGGGGGGAAAGAAGGAGCAGTACTTC
>few|TRBJ1-1|TRBV24-1|TRBD1
CATLTGDPEAFF
TGTGCCACCCTAACAGGGGATCCTGAAGCTTTCTTT
>few|TRBJ2-2|TRBV6-2/TRBV6-3|NA
CASRPLNTGELFF
TGTGCCAGCCGCCCCTTGAACACCGGGGAGCTGTTTTTT
>few|TRBJ1-5|TRBV28|NA
CASSLPTGLTPYSNQPQHF
TGTGCCAGCAGTCTACCGACAGGCCTCACTCCTTATAGCAATCAGCCCCAGCATTTT
>many|TRBJ1-6|TRBV10-2|NA
CASSAPDQKRKNSPLHF
TGCGCCAGCAGTGCGCCGGACCAGAAACGGAAGAATTCACCCCTCCACTTT
>NA|TRBJ2-7|TRBV12-5|TRBD1
CASGSGTVYYEQYF
TGTGCTAGTGGTTCCGGGACAGTTTACTACGAGCAGTACTTC
>NA|TRBJ2-1|TRBV6-5|TRBD2
CATTNGGNYNEQFF
TGTGCCACTACTAACGGGGGGAACTACAATGAGCAGTTCTTC
>many|TRBJ2-7|TRBV7-9|TRBD2
CASSLRGVEQYF
TGTGCCAGCAGCCTTCGGGGGGTAGAGCAGTACTTC
>many|TRBJ2-1|TRBV7-9|NA
CASSLGGREQFF
TGTGCCAGCAGCTTAGGGGGTAGGGAGCAGTTCTTC
>few|TRBJ2-3|TRBV10-3|TRBD2
CAISESASGGPFTDTQYF
TGTGCCATCAGTGAGTCCGCTAGCGGGGGCCCTTTCACAGATACGCAGTATTTT
>many|TRBJ2-1|TRBV7-3|TRBD2
CASSFSRDYYNEQFF
TGTGCCAGCAGTTTTTCTCGGGACTATTACAATGAGCAGTTCTTC
>NA|TRBJ2-1|TRBV6-2/TRBV6-3|NA
CASSEPGPMYNEQFF
TGTGCCAGCAGTGAACCGGGACCGATGTACAATGAGCAGTTCTTC
>NA|TRBJ2-2|TRBV5-1|NA
CASTKEPTGANTGELFF
TGCGCCAGCACCAAGGAACCGACGGGCGCGAACACCGGGGAGCTGTTTTTT
>few|TRBJ1-2|TRBV20-1|NA
CSARSTGGGYTF
TGCAGTGCTAGGTCGACAGGAGGTGGCTACACCTTC
>NA|TRBJ2-5|TRBV20-1|NA
CSASFRETKETQYF
TGCAGTGCTAGTTTTAGGGAGACTAAAGAGACCCAGTACTTC
>few|TRBJ2-1|TRBV27|TRBD2
CASSLSLAGGNNEQFF
TGTGCCAGCAGTTTATCCCTAGCGGGGGGGAACAATGAGCAGTTCTTC
>many|TRBJ2-2|TRBV4-1|NA
CASSQEWDTGELFF
TGCGCCAGCAGCCAAGAATGGGACACCGGGGAGCTGTTTTTT
>many|TRBJ1-1|TRBV7-8|NA
CASSLEVAGTNTEAFF
TGTGCCAGCAGCCTCGAAGTGGCTGGAACGAACACTGAAGCTTTCTTT
>NA|TRBJ2-1|TRBV12-3/TRBV12-4|NA
CASSSGAGVSSYNEQFF
TGTGCCAGCAGTTCAGGGGCGGGGGTTTCGTCCTACAATGAGCAGTTCTTC
>many|TRBJ2-2|TRBV7-8|TRBD1
CASSSDRAANTGELFF
TGTGCCAGCAGCTCCGACAGGGCCGCGAACACCGGGGAGCTGTTTTTT
>many|TRBJ2-1|TRBV12-3/TRBV12-4|NA
CASGGSSYNEQFF
TGTGCCAGCGGGGGTAGCTCCTACAATGAGCAGTTCTTC
>NA|TRBJ1-5|TRBV6-2/TRBV6-3|NA
CASSYSGKSHF
TGTGCCAGCAGTTACTCGGGAAAAAGCCATTTT
>many|TRBJ2-1|TRBV6-5|TRBD2
CASSYSSGGLYNEQFF
TGTGCCAGCAGTTACTCTAGCGGGGGGCTTTACAATGAGCAGTTCTTC
>many|TRBJ1-2|TRBV7-9|NA
CASSLVGQIQNYGYTF
TGTGCCAGCAGCTTAGTCGGGCAGATCCAGAACTATGGCTACACCTTC
>once|TRBJ2-5|TRBV11-2|NA
CASSYLRTQETQYF
TGTGCCAGCAGCTATTTGAGGACTCAAGAGACCCAGTACTTC
>once|TRBJ1-1|TRBV7-9|TRBD1
CASTRQGMNTEAFF
TGTGCCAGCACCAGACAGGGGATGAACACTGAAGCTTTCTTT
>once|TRBJ2-7|TRBV20-1|TRBD1
CSASYQGQGKGEQYF
TGCAGTGCTTCCTACCAGGGACAGGGTAAAGGCGAGCAGTACTTC
>few|TRBJ1-1|TRBV10-1|NA
CASRQGRGTEAFF
TGCGCCAGCAGACAGGGCCGTGGCACTGAAGCTTTCTTT